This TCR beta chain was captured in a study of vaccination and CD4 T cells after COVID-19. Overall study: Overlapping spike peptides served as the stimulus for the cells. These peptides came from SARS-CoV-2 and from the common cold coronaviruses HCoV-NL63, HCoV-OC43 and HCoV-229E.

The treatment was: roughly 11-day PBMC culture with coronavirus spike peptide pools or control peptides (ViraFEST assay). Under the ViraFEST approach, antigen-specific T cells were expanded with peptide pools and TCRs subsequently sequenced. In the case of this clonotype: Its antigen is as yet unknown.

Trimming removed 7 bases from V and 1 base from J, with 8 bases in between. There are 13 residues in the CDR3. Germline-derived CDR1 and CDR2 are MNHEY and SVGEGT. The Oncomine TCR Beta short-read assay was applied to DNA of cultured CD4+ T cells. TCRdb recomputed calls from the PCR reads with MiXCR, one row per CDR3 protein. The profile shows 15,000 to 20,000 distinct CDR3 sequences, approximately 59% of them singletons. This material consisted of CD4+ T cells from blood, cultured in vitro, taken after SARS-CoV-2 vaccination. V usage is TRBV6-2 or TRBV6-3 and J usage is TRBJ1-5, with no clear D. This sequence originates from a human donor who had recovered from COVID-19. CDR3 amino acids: CASTPDSNQPQHF. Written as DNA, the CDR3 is TGTGCCAGCACCCCGGACAGCAATCAGCCCCAGCATTTT.